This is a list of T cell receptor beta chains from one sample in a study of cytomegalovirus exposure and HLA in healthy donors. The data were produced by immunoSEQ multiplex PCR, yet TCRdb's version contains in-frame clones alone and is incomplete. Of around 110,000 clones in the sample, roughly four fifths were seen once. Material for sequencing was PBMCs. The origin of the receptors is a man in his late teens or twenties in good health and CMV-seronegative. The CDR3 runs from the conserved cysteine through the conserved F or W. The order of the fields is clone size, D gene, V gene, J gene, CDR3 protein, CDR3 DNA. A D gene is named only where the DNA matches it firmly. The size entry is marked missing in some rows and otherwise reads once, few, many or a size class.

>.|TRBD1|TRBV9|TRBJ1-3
CASSHSRTGGGTTIYF
TGTGCCAGCAGCCACTCCAGGACAGGGGGAGGAACCACCATATATTTT
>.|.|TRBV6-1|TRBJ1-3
CASSGALGGNTIYF
TGTGCCAGCAGTGGAGCGCTAGGTGGAAACACCATATATTTT
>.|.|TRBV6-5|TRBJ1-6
CATSVSPADNSPLHF
TGTGCCACCTCCGTATCACCAGCGGATAATTCACCCCTCCACTTT
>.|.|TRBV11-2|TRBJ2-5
CASSLGPSYQETQYF
TGTGCCAGCAGCTTAGGGCCCTCGTACCAAGAGACCCAGTACTTC
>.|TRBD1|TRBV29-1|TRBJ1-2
CSVIAGTEYGYTF
TGCAGCGTGATCGCTGGGACAGAATATGGCTACACCTTC
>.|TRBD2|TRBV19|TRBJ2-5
CASSSWEGQETQYF
TGTGCCAGTAGTAGCTGGGAGGGACAAGAGACCCAGTACTTC
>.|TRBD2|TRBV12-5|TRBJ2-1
CASGFGTSGGNRNNEQFF
TGTGCTAGTGGTTTCGGGACTAGCGGGGGGAACAGGAATAATGAGCAGTTCTTC
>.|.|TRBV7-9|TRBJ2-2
CASSPGAGRTGELFF
TGTGCCAGCAGCCCTGGCGCAGGGCGCACCGGGGAGCTGTTTTTT
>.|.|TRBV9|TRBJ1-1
CASSVGGGLNTEAFF
TGTGCCAGCAGCGTAGGAGGGGGTCTTAACACTGAAGCTTTCTTT
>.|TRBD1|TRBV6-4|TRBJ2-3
CASSDGTGGDTQYF
TGTGCCAGCAGTGATGGGACAGGGGGCGATACGCAGTATTTT
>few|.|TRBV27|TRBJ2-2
CASRVTSRIGELFF
TGTGCCAGCAGAGTGACTAGTCGGATCGGGGAGCTGTTTTTT
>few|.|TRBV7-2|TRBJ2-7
CASSLAEYEQYF
TGTGCCAGCAGCTTAGCTGAGTACGAGCAGTACTTC
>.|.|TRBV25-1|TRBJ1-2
CASSERGGRTNYGYTF
TGTGCCAGCAGTGAAAGGGGGGGGAGGACTAACTATGGCTACACCTTC
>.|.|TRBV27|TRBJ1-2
CASSNRASYGYTF
TGTGCCAGCAGTAACAGGGCCTCCTATGGCTACACCTTC
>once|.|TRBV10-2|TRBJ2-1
CASSDDRWSSYNEQFF
TGCGCCAGCAGTGACGATCGGTGGAGCTCCTACAATGAGCAGTTCTTC
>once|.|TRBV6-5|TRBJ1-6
CASTPGGGWSPLHF
TGTGCCAGCACCCCGGGGGGGGGTTGGTCACCCCTCCACTTT
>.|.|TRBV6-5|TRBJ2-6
CASSYNPGANVLTF
TGTGCCAGCAGTTATAATCCTGGGGCCAACGTCCTGACTTTC
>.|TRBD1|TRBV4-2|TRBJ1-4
CASSQETGEEKLFF
TGTGCCAGCAGCCAAGAGACAGGGGAGGAAAAACTGTTTTTT
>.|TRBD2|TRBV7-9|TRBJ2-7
CASSSLAGGHYEQYF
TGTGCCAGCAGCTCCTTAGCGGGGGGACACTACGAGCAGTACTTC
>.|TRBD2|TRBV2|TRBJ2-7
CASNPAGGGSGYEQYF
TGTGCCAGCAACCCCGCCGGGGGGGGCTCCGGCTACGAGCAGTACTTC
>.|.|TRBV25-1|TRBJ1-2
CASSESGLSYGYTF
TGTGCCAGCAGTGAATCTGGACTCAGCTATGGCTACACCTTC
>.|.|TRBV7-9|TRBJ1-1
CSSSFAGSEAFF
TGTTCCAGCAGCTTTGCGGGGTCTGAAGCTTTCTTT
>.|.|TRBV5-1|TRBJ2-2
CASSWGVSRELFF
TGCGCCAGCAGCTGGGGCGTTAGCCGGGAGCTGTTTTTT
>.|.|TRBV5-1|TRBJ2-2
CASSFGGKNTGELFF
TGCGCCAGCAGCTTCGGGGGTAAGAACACCGGGGAGCTGTTTTTT
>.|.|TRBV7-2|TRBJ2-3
CASSLWAGIRPDTQYF
TGTGCCAGCAGCTTATGGGCAGGGATAAGGCCAGATACGCAGTATTTT
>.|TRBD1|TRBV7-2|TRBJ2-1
CASSLTTGGYEQFF
TGTGCCAGCAGCTTAACTACAGGGGGCTATGAGCAGTTCTTC
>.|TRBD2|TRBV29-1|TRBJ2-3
CSVGASGGDTQYF
TGCAGCGTTGGGGCTAGCGGGGGGGATACGCAGTATTTT
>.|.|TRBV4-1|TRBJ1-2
CASSHLTGGNGYTF
TGCGCCAGCAGCCATTTGACAGGCGGTAATGGCTACACCTTC
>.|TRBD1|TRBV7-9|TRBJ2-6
CASSFTGGGGANVLTF
TGTGCCAGCAGCTTCACAGGGGGTGGTGGGGCCAACGTCCTGACTTTC
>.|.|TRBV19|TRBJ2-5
CASSIAPSPGETQYF
TGTGCCAGTAGTATAGCGCCCAGCCCCGGGGAGACCCAGTACTTC
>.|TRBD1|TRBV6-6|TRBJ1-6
CASSTRQGSYNSPLHF
TGTGCCAGCAGTACACGACAGGGTTCCTATAATTCACCCCTCCACTTT
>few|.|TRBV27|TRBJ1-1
CASTTGLNTEAFF
TGTGCCAGCACAACGGGGTTGAACACTGAAGCTTTCTTT
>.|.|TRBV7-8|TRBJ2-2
CASSLADSPGITGELFF
TGTGCCAGCAGCTTAGCGGACAGCCCGGGGATCACCGGGGAGCTGTTTTTT
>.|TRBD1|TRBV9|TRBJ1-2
CASSPTPGQGYYTF
TGTGCCAGCAGCCCCACTCCGGGACAGGGCTACTACACCTTC
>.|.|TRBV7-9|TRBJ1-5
CSSGTGTQPQHF
TGTTCCAGTGGCACAGGGACTCAGCCCCAGCATTTT
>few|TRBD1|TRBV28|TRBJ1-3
CASRSQGAPGNTIYF
TGTGCCAGCAGGAGCCAGGGGGCGCCTGGAAACACCATATATTTT